The 18 T cell receptor beta chains presented below share a single source sample, sequenced in a study of cytomegalovirus exposure and HLA in healthy donors. Primers included in the PCR were 60 Vbeta and 13 Jbeta primers. Sequencing was performed with immunoSEQ multiplex PCR; in TCRdb, only in-frame clones are kept and a portion is missing. This table has 95,000 to 150,000 clones, around two thirds appearing once. Source material: PBMCs. These receptors came from a woman in her forties in good health and CMV-seropositive.

The chain is built from TRBV7-6 and TRBJ1-2; a weak D match, TRBD1 (6 bases). The germline gives CDR1 SGHVS, CDR2 FNYEAQ. This CDR3 spans 15 amino acids. The V gene lost 1 base and the J gene lost 0 bases, with 9 bases spanning the gap. CDR3 nucleotide sequence: TGTGCCAGCAGCTTAGGGACAGACCCTAACTATGGCTACACCTTC. This gives the protein CASSLGTDPNYGYTF.

CDR3 loop: CASSPEGWAGANVLTF. The CDR3 nucleotides read TGTGCCAGCAGCCCCGAGGGCTGGGCGGGGGCCAACGTCCTGACTTTC. The V gene is TRBV13, the J gene TRBJ2-6; a possible D gene is TRBD2 (5 bases). Between the trimmed V and J ends, which lost 5 bases and 4 bases, there was a span of 15 bases. The CDR3 length is 16 residues. Germline CDR1 reads PRHDT; CDR2 reads FYEKMQ (reference sequence).

The rearrangement uses TRBV6-5 and TRBJ2-1; weak D call: TRBD2 (6 bases). Trimming stripped 8 bases from V and 4 bases from J, with 15 bases between. This CDR3 contains 14 residues. CDR1 is MNHEY and CDR2 is SVGAGI in the germline V gene. Here the CDR3 DNA reads TGTGCCAGCCGAAAAGGCGGGGCGTACAATGAGCAGTTCTTC. Its translation: CASRKGGAYNEQFF.

The chain links TRBV4-1 to TRBJ2-7, with 8 bases fitting TRBD1. Per the germline V gene, CDR1 is MGHRA and CDR2 is YSYEKL. This CDR3 is built from 15 residues. Trimming removed 4 bases from V and 3 bases from J; junction bases left unmatched: 8. In DNA form, the CDR3 reads TGCGCCAGCAGCCTCAGCATCGACAGGGGCTACGAGCAGTACTTC. This encodes CASSLSIDRGYEQYF.

This sequence joins TRBV28 and TRBJ2-7, with 10 bases identical to TRBD2. The J segment lost 9 bases and the V segment lost 2 bases, leaving 13 bases of the junction unmatched. Germline assignment: CDR1 MDHEN and CDR2 SYDVKM. This CDR3 has 16 amino acids. In DNA, the CDR3 is TGTGCCAGCAGTTTACTACGACTAGCGGGTACCTCGAGGCAGTACTTC. Amino acid sequence: CASSLLRLAGTSRQYF.

This clone was counted once. V usage is TRBV28 and J usage is TRBJ1-2, with D possibly TRBD1 on 5 matching bases. This CDR3 has 14 residues. Trimming pared 5 bases from V and 2 bases from J, leaving 12 bases between. From germline, CDR1 is MDHEN and CDR2 SYDVKM. Here the CDR3 reads CASSAGHKNYGYTF. The CDR3 region has the DNA TGTGCCAGCAGTGCGGGGCATAAGAACTATGGCTACACCTTC.

CDR3 in amino acids: CSVGASTDTQYF. The CDR3 nucleotides are TGCAGCGTTGGAGCTTCTACAGATACGCAGTATTTT. The V gene is TRBV29-1, the J gene TRBJ2-3; no clear D gene. Trimming left V 4 bases short and J 3 bases short, with 8 bases between. The length of the CDR3 is 12 residues. Germline assignment: CDR1 SQVTM and CDR2 ANQGSEA.

This clone turned up a few times. The chain carries TRBV11-3 and TRBJ1-4; D not certain. V gave up 5 bases and J gave up 4 bases, with 11 bases separating them. The CDR3 consists of 14 residues. The germline CDR1 and CDR2 sequences are SGHNT and YENEEA. The CDR3 nucleotides read TGTGCCAGCAGCCGGGAGTGGGGTAATGAAAAACTGTTTTTT. This codes for CASSREWGNEKLFF.

The chain couples TRBV13 to TRBJ2-3; 9 positions match TRBD1. V trimming: 1 base; J trimming: 1 base; junction bases outside the gene matches: 12. The CDR3 has 19 amino acids. Germline CDR1 reads PRHDT; CDR2 reads FYEKMQ (reference sequence). CDR3 coding DNA: TGTGCCAGCAGCTTAGAAAGGACAGGGGATCCTATGGGCACAGATACGCAGTATTTT. Amino acids: CASSLERTGDPMGTDTQYF. The full variable domain, its missing parts supplied by reference TRBV13 and TRBJ2-3, is AAGVIQSPRHLIKEKRETATLKCYPIPRHDTVYWYQQGPGQDPQFLISFYEKMQSDKGSIPDRFSAQQFSDYHSELNMSSLELGDSALYFCASSLERTGDPMGTDTQYFGPGTRLTVL.

CDR3 sequence: CASSFLSGEKLFF. CDR3 in DNA: TGTGCCAGCAGCTTCCTGTCCGGTGAAAAACTGTTTTTT. This chain connects TRBV5-8 to TRBJ1-4; D is unclear. V was shortened by 2 bases and J by 7 bases, with 9 bases between the two germline ends. The CDR3 contains 13 residues. Germline CDR1 SGHTS, CDR2 YDEGEE.

This clone was seen a few times. The chain is built from TRBV28 and TRBJ1-1; D is uncertain. Trimming removed 10 bases at V and 4 bases at J, with 13 bases between. The CDR3 has 12 amino acids. The V gene's germline CDR1 is MDHEN and CDR2 SYDVKM. The CDR3 region has the DNA TGTGCCATTGAGGGCATGAGCACTGAAGCTTTCTTT. Protein product: CAIEGMSTEAFF.

This clone appeared a single time. The J gene is TRBJ1-4, the V gene TRBV30; 8 bases map to TRBD1. With V trimmed by 4 bases and J by 7 bases, 14 bases remained unmatched. The CDR3 runs 16 residues. CDR1 and CDR2 from the germline V gene are GTSNPN and SVGIG (reference sequence). CDR3 in DNA: TGTGCCTGGACCTCCGGGACAGGTTGGGGAAGTGAAAAACTGTTTTTT. This gives the protein CAWTSGTGWGSEKLFF.

The V gene is TRBV6-5, the J gene TRBJ2-3; D may be TRBD2 (6 bases). The V end was cut by 6 bases, the J end by 6 bases, with 19 bases between. The germline V gene has CDR1 MNHEY and CDR2 SVGAGI. This CDR3 comprises 15 residues. This chain's CDR3 is CASSRPGDPWDTQYF. The CDR3 nucleotides read TGTGCCAGCAGCCGACCGGGGGACCCCTGGGATACGCAGTATTTT.

J is TRBJ2-5 and V is TRBV7-9; 7 nucleotides align to TRBD2. CDR3 size: 15 residues. V gave up 5 bases and J gave up 5 bases; unmatched junction bases: 11. The V gene's germline CDR1 is SEHNR and CDR2 FQNEAQ (reference sequence). In nucleotides, the CDR3 is TGTGCCAGCAGCCCTACGGGGGGTCCACGGGAGACCCAGTACTTC. Its protein product is CASSPTGGPRETQYF.

The chain joins TRBV15 to TRBJ2-3; possible D gene TRBD2, 7 bases. V shed 0 bases and J shed 9 bases, with 25 bases lying between them. The length of the CDR3 is 18 residues. The V gene's germline CDR1 is LNHNV and CDR2 YYDKDF (reference sequence). CDR3 amino acids: CATSRDRGGQGPKETQYF. Here the CDR3 DNA reads TGTGCCACCAGCAGAGATCGGGGAGGGCAGGGGCCCAAAGAGACGCAGTATTTT. The variable domain in full, with the rest retrieved from reference TRBV15 and TRBJ2-3, is DAMVIQNPRYQVTQFGKPVTLSCSQTLNHNVMYWYQQKSSQAPKLLFHYYDKDFNNEADTPDNFQSRRPNTSFCFLDIRSPGLGDTAMYLCATSRDRGGQGPKETQYFGPGTRLTVL.

The J gene is TRBJ2-7, the V gene TRBV7-2; D perhaps matches TRBD1 (5 bases). Germline CDR1 reads SGHTA; CDR2 reads FQGNSA. This CDR3 region has 15 residues. The V end lost 6 bases, the J end lost 0 bases, and 15 bases lay between the germline ends. This CDR3 is CASSQGAIGSYEQYF. DNA of the CDR3: TGTGCCAGCAGTCAAGGGGCCATCGGCTCCTACGAGCAGTACTTC.

The V call is TRBV7-8, the J call TRBJ2-2; D gene uncertain. Trimming pared 0 bases from V and 0 bases from J, leaving 5 bases between. There are 15 residues in the CDR3. Per germline, CDR1 SGHVS and CDR2 FQNEAQ. The CDR3 nucleotides read TGTGCCAGCAGCTTAGCGGGCACGAACACCGGGGAGCTGTTTTTT. Protein: CASSLAGTNTGELFF. The full variable domain, completed using reference TRBV7-8 and TRBJ2-2, is GAGVSQSPRYKVAKRGQDVALRCDPISGHVSLFWYQQALGQGPEFLTYFQNEAQLDKSGLPSDRFFAERPEGSVSTLKIQRTQQEDSAVYLCASSLAGTNTGELFFGEGSRLTVL.

J is TRBJ2-3 and V is TRBV2, with D possibly being TRBD2 (6 bases). Trimming left V 2 bases short and J 6 bases short, with 21 bases between. Germline CDR1 reads SNHLY; CDR2 reads FYNNEI. This CDR3 has 17 amino acids. DNA for the CDR3: TGTGCCAGCAGTGAACCTCCGGGGGTCCTCCGACCCGATACGCAGTATTTT. Amino acids: CASSEPPGVLRPDTQYF.